This T cell receptor (beta chain) was documented in a study of OX40 agonist ivuxolimab in advanced cancers. Assay used: immunoSEQ multiplex PCR; TCRdb lists only in-frame clones, some missing. The sample carries about 69,000 clones, about three quarters recorded once. The CDR3 is made up of 13 amino acids. The V gene's germline CDR1 is SGDLS and CDR2 YYNGEE. The V gene lost 5 bases and the J gene lost 0 bases, with 5 bases spanning the gap. The source was CD4+ or CD8+ T cells sorted from blood, collected in a trial of the OX40 agonist ivuxolimab. The rearrangement joins TRBV9 to TRBJ2-2; no definite D call. The clonotype comes from an adult with an advanced solid tumor such as melanoma, head and neck, liver or kidney cancer. DNA for the CDR3: TGTGCCAGCAGGGCCTCGAACACCGGGGAGCTGTTTTTT. This encodes CASRASNTGELFF.